Described below is a single TCR beta chain sequence and its context. Its antigen is still unknown. Within the sample, other DNA sequences also encode this same CDR3. This entry belongs to a study of cytomegalovirus exposure and HLA in healthy donors. Points from the study as a whole: Later on, a genetic analysis was performed. It linked a missense variant in DCLRE1C with V- and J-gene trimming of TCR beta. In a later analysis, across HLA loci, associated TCR counts were highest for DRB1, lowest for HLA-C.

Germline values: CDR1 SGHRS, CDR2 YFSETQ. This CDR3 spans 14 amino acids. The germline V and J ends were trimmed by 0 bases and 7 bases, with 8 bases remaining between them. The PCR employed 60 Vbeta primers together with 13 Jbeta primers. Authors' processing steps: The count from a later analysis was some 76 million unique TCR beta chains, 9 million to 12 million of them shared. Repertoires were generated with immunoSEQ multiplex PCR, while TCRdb's copy carries only in-frame clones and drops some. V, J and clone size were drawn from that table, and D and trimming were deduced from the DNA. The sample includes approximately 110,000 clones, roughly 78% seen only once; the top ten take approximately 3%.

The V gene is TRBV5-1, the J gene TRBJ1-6; D is ambiguous. The TCR comes from a woman in her thirties or forties in good health and CMV-seronegative. Sample: PBMCs. The CDR3 bases are TGCGCCAGCAGCTTGGGGGTCAGGAATTCACCCCTCCACTTT. This gives the protein CASSLGVRNSPLHF.